The sequence of this T cell receptor beta chain was determined in a study of blood T cell repertoires in COVID-19. As for the study in general: Nucleic acid was either cDNA or gDNA, and it came from T cells, B-cell-depleted T cells, or PBMCs.

Losses at the gene ends were 0 bases for V and 2 bases for J; bases not matched to a gene: 7. Germline V lookup: CDR1 LGHNA, CDR2 YNFKEQ. The CDR3 is 18 amino acids. In the original workflow: By means of reference gene primer amplification, nucleated cell counts were estimated. The table came from immunoSEQ multiplex PCR; TCRdb's copy has only in-frame clones and leaves some out. V and J calls and clone size follow that table, whereas D and trimming were derived from the DNA. This table has about 270,000 clones, 80% to 85% appearing once. This chain links TRBV4-2 with TRBJ1-5; 10 bases align to TRBD1. The specimen was peripheral blood. The source of this sequence is a woman in her sixties or seventies with active or convalescent COVID-19. CDR3 bases: TGTGCCAGCAGCCAAGATCTATCTGGGACAGGGGGCAATCAGCCCCAGCATTTT. This translates into CASSQDLSGTGGNQPQHF.